This T cell receptor beta chain was captured in a study of blood T cell repertoires in COVID-19. Study as a whole: Samples came from the United States, Italy and Spain, spanning acute and convalescent COVID-19.

This CDR3 contains 15 residues. V lost 4 bases and J 5 bases, leaving 17 bases between the germline ends. Germline lookup yields CDR1 MNHEY and CDR2 SVGAGI. Sequencing used immunoSEQ multiplex PCR; TCRdb keeps in-frame clones, though not all of them. The sample holds 500,000 or so clones, around 90% seen once. The material sequenced was PBMCs or T cells enriched from blood (not recorded which). The sequence came from a woman in her late teens or twenties who had recovered from COVID-19. The rearrangement joins TRBV6-5 to TRBJ2-5; a weak D match, TRBD1 (5 bases). The CDR3 DNA follows: TGTGCCAGCAGTTGGGGCTCTGGGGCTCGGGAGACCCAGTACTTC. Residues: CASSWGSGARETQYF.